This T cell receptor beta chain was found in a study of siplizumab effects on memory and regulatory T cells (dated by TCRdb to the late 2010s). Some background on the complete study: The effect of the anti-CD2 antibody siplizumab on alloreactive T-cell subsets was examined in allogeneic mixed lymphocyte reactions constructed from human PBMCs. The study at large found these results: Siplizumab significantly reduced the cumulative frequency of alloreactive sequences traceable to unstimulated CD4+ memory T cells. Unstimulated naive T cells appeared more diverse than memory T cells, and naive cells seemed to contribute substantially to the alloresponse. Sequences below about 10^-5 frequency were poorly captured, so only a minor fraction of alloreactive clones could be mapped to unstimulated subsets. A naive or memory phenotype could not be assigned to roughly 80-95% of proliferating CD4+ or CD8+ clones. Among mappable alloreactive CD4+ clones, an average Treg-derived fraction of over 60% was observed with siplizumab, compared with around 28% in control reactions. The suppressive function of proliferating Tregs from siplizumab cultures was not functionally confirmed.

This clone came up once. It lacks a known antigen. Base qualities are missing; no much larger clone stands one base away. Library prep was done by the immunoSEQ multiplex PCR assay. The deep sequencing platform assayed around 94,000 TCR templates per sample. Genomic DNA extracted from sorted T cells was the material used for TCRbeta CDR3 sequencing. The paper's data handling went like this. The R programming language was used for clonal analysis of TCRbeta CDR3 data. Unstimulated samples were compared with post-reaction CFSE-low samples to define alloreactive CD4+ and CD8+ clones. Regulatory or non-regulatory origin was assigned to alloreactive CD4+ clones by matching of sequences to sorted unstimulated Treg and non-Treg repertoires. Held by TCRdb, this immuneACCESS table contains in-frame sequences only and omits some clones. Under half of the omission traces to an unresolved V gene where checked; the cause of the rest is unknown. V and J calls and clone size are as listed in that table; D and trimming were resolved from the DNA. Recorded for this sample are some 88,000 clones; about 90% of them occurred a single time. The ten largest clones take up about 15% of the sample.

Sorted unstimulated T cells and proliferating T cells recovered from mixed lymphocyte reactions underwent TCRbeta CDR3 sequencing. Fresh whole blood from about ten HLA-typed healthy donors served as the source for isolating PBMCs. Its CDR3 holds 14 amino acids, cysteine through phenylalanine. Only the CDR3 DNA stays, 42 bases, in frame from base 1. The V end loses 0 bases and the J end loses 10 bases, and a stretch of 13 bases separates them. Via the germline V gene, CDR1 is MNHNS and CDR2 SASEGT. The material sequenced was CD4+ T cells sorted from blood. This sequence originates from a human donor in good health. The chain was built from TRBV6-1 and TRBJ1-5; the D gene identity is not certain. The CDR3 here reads CASSEAPWVSPQHF. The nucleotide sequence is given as TGTGCCAGCAGTGAAGCGCCTTGGGTCAGTCCCCAGCATTTT.